Listed here are 11 T cell receptor beta chains from one sample, sequenced in a study of cytomegalovirus exposure and HLA in healthy donors. PCR used 60 Vbeta primers and 13 Jbeta primers. Measured with immunoSEQ multiplex PCR; TCRdb has only the in-frame clones, and not every one. The table records 120,000 to 150,000 clones, roughly three quarters of them present only once. The specimen sequenced was PBMCs. These receptors all come from a woman in her 40s in good health and CMV-seropositive.

The chain links TRBV6-1 to TRBJ1-2; D ambiguous. CDR3 length: 13 amino acids. Trimming stripped 3 bases from V and 0 bases from J, with 5 bases between. The germline gives CDR1 MNHNS, CDR2 SASEGT. The CDR3 loop reads CASSESTNYGYTF. CDR3 DNA: TGTGCCAGCAGTGAGTCAACTAACTATGGCTACACCTTC.

This chain uses TRBV7-9 with TRBJ2-5; 8 bases agree with TRBD2. V lost 1 base and J lost 9; bases outside the gene matches: 13. Germline assignment: CDR1 SEHNR and CDR2 FQNEAQ (reference sequence). The CDR3 is 16 residues long. The CDR3 nucleotides are TGTGCCAGCAGCTTAGGATTAGCGGGGCCCTCTGAGGCCCAGTACTTC. Translated: CASSLGLAGPSEAQYF.

This chain links TRBV4-1 with TRBJ1-4, with D unclear. The germline V gene encodes CDR1 MGHRA and CDR2 YSYEKL. The V end lost 2 bases, the J end lost 8 bases, and 18 bases lay between the germline ends. The CDR3 loop spans 16 amino acids. CDR3 residues: CASSQLSGLPGEKLFF. In DNA form, the CDR3 reads TGCGCCAGCAGCCAACTCTCGGGCCTCCCGGGGGAAAAACTGTTTTTT.

The chain couples TRBV9 to TRBJ1-1; tentatively, D is TRBD1 (5 bases). This CDR3 has 14 amino acids. Per the germline V gene, CDR1 is SGDLS and CDR2 is YYNGEE. Deletions cut 3 bases from V and 1 base from J, with 10 bases between. The CDR3 DNA sequence: TGTGCCAGCAGCGCGATTACAGGGAACACTGAAGCTTTCTTT. Translation gives CASSAITGNTEAFF.

The genes are TRBV2 and TRBJ2-2; 7 bases are a match to TRBD1. CDR1 and CDR2 from the germline V gene are SNHLY and FYNNEI. The ends lost 5 bases at V and 6 bases at J; junction bases unmatched: 6. The CDR3 has 14 amino acids. The CDR3 bases are TGTGCCAGCAGTTATAAAACAGGGGCCGGGGAGCTGTTTTTT. It specifies CASSYKTGAGELFF.

A word on this clone: One end of the junction fails to match germline, which may point to a read error. The genes are TRBV7-9 and TRBJ1-2; 7 bases line up with TRBD1. The CDR3 sequence is 16 residues long. Per the germline V gene, CDR1 is SEHNR and CDR2 is FQNEAQ (reference sequence). The CDR3 loop reads CSSSLNPGGSDYGYTF. The CDR3 coding sequence is TGTTCCAGCAGCCTTAACCCAGGGGGGAGCGACTATGGCTACACCTTC.

The chain joins TRBV7-2 to TRBJ2-7; 9 bases agree with TRBD1. With V trimmed by 1 base and J by 5 bases, 6 bases remained unmatched. This CDR3 is 15 amino acids long. The germline CDR1 and CDR2 sequences are SGHTA and FQGNSA. Here the CDR3 reads CASSLDGTGTDEQYF. The CDR3 DNA reads TGTGCCAGCAGCTTAGACGGGACAGGGACCGACGAGCAGTACTTC.

The V call is TRBV29-1, the J call TRBJ2-2, with D perhaps TRBD1 (6 bases). The CDR3 length is 13 residues. The V end was cut by 4 bases, the J end by 5 bases, with 11 bases between. CDR1 is SQVTM, CDR2 ANQGSEA, per germline. The CDR3 reads CSVGRQGTGELFF. The CDR3 bases are TGCAGCGTTGGGCGGCAGGGGACCGGGGAGCTGTTTTTT.

The chain employs TRBV6-1 and TRBJ1-3; 7 bases are a match to TRBD1. After removal of 7 bases from V and 4 bases from J, the junction contained 10 bases not matched to a gene. CDR3 length: 15 amino acids. Germline V gives CDR1 MNHNS, CDR2 SASEGT. In DNA form, the CDR3 reads TGTGCCAGCACTACCGGAGGGGGACAGGGAAACACCATATATTTT. This codes for CASTTGGGQGNTIYF.

The chain joins TRBV7-9 to TRBJ1-2, with 10 bases identical to TRBD1. Germline values: CDR1 SEHNR, CDR2 FQNEAQ (reference sequence). The ends lost 2 bases at V and 8 bases at J; junction bases unmatched: 8. The CDR3 spans 15 residues. DNA for the CDR3: TGTGCCAGCAGCTTAACTGGACAGGGGGAAGGAGGCTACACCTTC. Translated, it gives CASSLTGQGEGGYTF. The entire variable domain, with the rest obtained from reference TRBV7-9 and TRBJ1-2, is as follows: DTGVSQNPRHKITKRGQNVTFRCDPISEHNRLYWYRQTLGQGPEFLTYFQNEAQLEKSRLLSDRFSAERPKGSFSTLEIQRTEQGDSAMYLCASSLTGQGEGGYTFGSGTRLTVV.

This chain links TRBV5-1 with TRBJ2-7; 10 bases match TRBD1. CDR1 is SGHRS, CDR2 YFSETQ, per germline. CDR3 size: 15 residues. The V gene end was trimmed by 2 bases and the J gene end by 5 bases; junction bases not matched to a gene: 7. The CDR3 nucleotides read TGCGCCAGCAGCTTAACCGGGACAGGGGAACACGAGCAGTACTTC. It codes for CASSLTGTGEHEQYF.